This T cell receptor beta chain is from a study of shared clonotypes between healthy human individuals. Study-wide results and caveats: Estimated clonotype richness was generally higher in naive than memory subsets. Only blood was sampled, and tissue TCR repertoires likely differ from blood ones.

About this clone: Its antigen is unknown.

Every immunoSEQ plate was one replicate of a subset's evenly spread DNA. Profiling relied on immunoSEQ multiplex PCR, and the TCRdb table lists in-frame clones only, not all of them. Of 300,000 to 350,000 clones in the sample, roughly 70% were seen once. CDR3 length: 15 residues. The germline CDR1 and CDR2 sequences are SGHAT and FQNNGV. The ends lost 5 bases at V and 2 bases at J; junction bases unmatched: 3. Naive CD4+ cells were CD45RA-selected; the remaining cells were memory. The TCR sequence derives from a man aged 25-40 years in good health. The chain joins TRBV11-2 to TRBJ2-1; 10 bases align to TRBD2. Sequencing was done on a sample of memory CD4+ T cells sorted from blood. Documented subset: CD45RA-negative fraction. The CDR3 is CASSELAGPYNEQFF. Written as DNA, the CDR3 is TGTGCCAGCAGCGAACTAGCGGGACCCTACAATGAGCAGTTCTTC.